This T cell receptor (beta chain) was found in a study of spatial heterogeneity in lung cancer. The CDR3 covers 14 residues. Germline CDR1 reads SGHKS; CDR2 reads YYEKEE (reference sequence). V shed 1 base and J shed 3 bases, with 10 bases lying between them. One entry per CDR3 protein results from TCRdb running MiXCR on the 5' RACE reads. The repertoire holds about 16,000 distinct CDR3 sequences, roughly 6.3% seen once, with about 25% in the top ten. Time point given: blood at routine non-recurrence follow-up after resection. Tumor, nontumor lung or frozen PBMC supplied whole RNA, sequenced without sorting. This clonotype was picked up a small number of times.

The chain recombines TRBV5-5 with TRBJ1-2; no clear D. The receptor was isolated from a male donor with early-stage non-small cell lung cancer. The sequences come from PBMCs, collected at follow-up. The CDR3 reads CASSLRYLDYGYTF. The CDR3, as DNA: TGTGCCAGCAGCTTGAGGTACCTAGACTATGGCTACACCTTC.